Sequencing of this TCR beta chain was carried out in a study of molecular identifiers for immune sequencing clone quantification. Study-level points and caveats: Whereas naive cells kept under 1% of molecules in clones above 20 RNA copies, such clones held over 98% in effectors.

This clonotype came up many times. Antigen unknown. Sorting was used to obtain naive CD8 T cells (CD8+CD4-CCR7+CD45RA+). TCRdb itself ran the PCR reads through MiXCR, one entry per CDR3 protein. The sample holds under 600,000 distinct CDR3 sequences, around 23% seen once. This CDR3 is built from 10 residues. Germline CDR1 reads MNHNS; CDR2 reads SASEGT. Trimming stripped 5 bases from V and 3 bases from J, with 2 bases between. Sequencing was performed on naive CD8+ T cells from blood, with Jurkat cell RNA spiked in. As to subset: FACS-sorted CD8+CD4-CCR7+CD45RA+ naive T cells. This receptor was obtained from a human donor in good health. Some libraries in this study had Jurkat cell RNA spiked in. The chain carries TRBV6-1 and TRBJ2-7; no reliable D call. CDR3 nucleotides: TGTGCCAGCAGTTACTACGAGCAGTACTTC. It codes for CASSYYEQYF.